Reported below is one TCR beta chain. This entry belongs to a study of cytomegalovirus exposure and HLA in healthy donors. Primers for the PCR totalled 60 Vbeta and 13 Jbeta. Using immunoSEQ multiplex PCR, the repertoire was profiled, and TCRdb retains in-frame clones only, with some absent. The sample lists some 210,000 clones, about 83% occurring once. The CDR3 covers 15 residues. Germline CDR1 is LNHDA and CDR2 is SQIVND (reference sequence). The V and J ends lost 3 bases and 7 bases respectively, with 13 bases between them. The sequenced sample was PBMCs. J is TRBJ1-6 and V is TRBV19; a weak D match, TRBD1 (5 bases). This TCR was recovered from a woman aged 45-59 years in good health and CMV-seropositive. The CDR3 coding sequence is TGTGCCAGTAGTATCTCAGGGATATTAAATTCACCCCTCCACTTT. Protein product: CASSISGILNSPLHF.